This TCR beta chain comes out of a study of metastatic and nonmetastatic thyroid tumors. This clone was observed many times. The CDR3 spans 16 residues. With 1 base removed from V and 3 bases from J, the gap between germline ends came to 16 bases. Looked up from germline, CDR1 is MGHRA and CDR2 is YSYEKL. Patients were all untreated before their thyroid surgery. Via MiXCR, TCRdb re-called the PCR reads. The sample records over 15,000 clones, around 30% being singletons. The TCR was taken from a female donor with papillary thyroid cancer or a benign thyroid nodule (not recorded which). Some clones in this sample may be carry-over from other donors' samples. The sequenced sample consisted of tumor tissue. The chain is built from TRBV4-1 and TRBJ2-7; the D is unclear. CDR3 nucleotide sequence: TGCGCCAGCAGCCAAGCGTTCGCGGAATTACACTACGAGCAGTACTTC. Amino acid sequence: CASSQAFAELHYEQYF.